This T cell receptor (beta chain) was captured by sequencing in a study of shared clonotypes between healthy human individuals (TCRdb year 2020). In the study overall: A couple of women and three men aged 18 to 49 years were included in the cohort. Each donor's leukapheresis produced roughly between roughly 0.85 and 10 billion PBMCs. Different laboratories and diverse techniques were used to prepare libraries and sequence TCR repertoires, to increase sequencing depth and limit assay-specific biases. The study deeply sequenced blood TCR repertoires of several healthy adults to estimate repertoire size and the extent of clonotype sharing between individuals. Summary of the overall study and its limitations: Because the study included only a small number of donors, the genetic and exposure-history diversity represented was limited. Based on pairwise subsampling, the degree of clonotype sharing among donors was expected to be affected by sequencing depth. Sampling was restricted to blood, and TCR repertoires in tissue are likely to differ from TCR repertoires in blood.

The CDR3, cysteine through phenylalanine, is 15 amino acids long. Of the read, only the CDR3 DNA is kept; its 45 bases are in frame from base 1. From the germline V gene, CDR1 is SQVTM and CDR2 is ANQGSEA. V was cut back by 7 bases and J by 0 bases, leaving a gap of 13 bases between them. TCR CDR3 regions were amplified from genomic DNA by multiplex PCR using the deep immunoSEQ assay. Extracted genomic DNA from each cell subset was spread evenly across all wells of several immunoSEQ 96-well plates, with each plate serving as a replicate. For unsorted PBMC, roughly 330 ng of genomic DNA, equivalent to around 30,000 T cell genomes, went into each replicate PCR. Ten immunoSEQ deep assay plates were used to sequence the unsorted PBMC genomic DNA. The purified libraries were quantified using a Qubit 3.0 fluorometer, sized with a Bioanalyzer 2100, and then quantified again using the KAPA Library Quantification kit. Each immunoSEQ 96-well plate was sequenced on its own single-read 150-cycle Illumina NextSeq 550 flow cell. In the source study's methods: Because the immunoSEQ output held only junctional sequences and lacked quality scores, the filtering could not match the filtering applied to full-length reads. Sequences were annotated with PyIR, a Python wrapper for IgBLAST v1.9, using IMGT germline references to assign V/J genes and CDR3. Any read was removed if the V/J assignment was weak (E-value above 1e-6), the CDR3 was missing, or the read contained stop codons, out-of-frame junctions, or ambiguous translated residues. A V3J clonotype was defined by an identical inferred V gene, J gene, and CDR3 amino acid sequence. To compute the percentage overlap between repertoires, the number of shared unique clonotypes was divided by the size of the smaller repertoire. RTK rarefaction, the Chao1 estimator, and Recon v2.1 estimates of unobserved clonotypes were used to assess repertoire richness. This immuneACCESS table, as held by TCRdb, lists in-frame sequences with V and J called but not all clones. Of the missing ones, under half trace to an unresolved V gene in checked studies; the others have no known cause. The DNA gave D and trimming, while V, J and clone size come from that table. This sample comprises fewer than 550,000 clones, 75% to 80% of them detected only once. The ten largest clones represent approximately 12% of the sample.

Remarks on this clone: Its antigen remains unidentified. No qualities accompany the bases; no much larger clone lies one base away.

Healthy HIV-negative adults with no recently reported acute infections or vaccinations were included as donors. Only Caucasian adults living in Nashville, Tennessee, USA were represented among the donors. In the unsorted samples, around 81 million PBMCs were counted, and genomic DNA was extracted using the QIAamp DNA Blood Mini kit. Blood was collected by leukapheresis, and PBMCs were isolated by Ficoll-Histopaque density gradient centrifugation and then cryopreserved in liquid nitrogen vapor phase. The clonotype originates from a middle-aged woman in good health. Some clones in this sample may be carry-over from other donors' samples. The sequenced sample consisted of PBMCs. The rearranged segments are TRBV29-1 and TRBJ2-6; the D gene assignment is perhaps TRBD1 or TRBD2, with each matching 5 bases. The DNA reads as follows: TGCAGCGGTGGGGACGGCACCTCTGGGGCCAACGTCCTGACTTTC. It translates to CSGGDGTSGANVLTF.